The present TCR beta chain was sequenced within a study of OX40 agonist ivuxolimab in advanced cancers. Study-level results: Among some nonresponders, normalized T-cell clonal expansion was also low. Blood T cells, both CD4+ and CD8+, expanded clonally by week 6 at 0.1 to 3.0 mg/kg.

Method: immunoSEQ multiplex PCR; TCRdb's copy keeps in-frame clones and lacks some. The profile shows some 84,000 clones, approximately 92% of them singletons. This clone was picked up one time. What it binds is not known. Germline V gene lookup returns CDR1 SGDLS and CDR2 YYNGEE. The junction had 2 bases not matched to a gene; V was cut back by 6 bases and J by 3 bases. The CDR3 consists of 13 residues. The TCR comes from an adult with an advanced solid tumor such as melanoma, head and neck, liver or kidney cancer. The material sequenced was CD4+ or CD8+ T cells sorted from blood, taken in a trial of the OX40 agonist ivuxolimab. The V call is TRBV9, the J call TRBJ2-1; 8 nucleotides align to TRBD1. The CDR3 sequence is CASTGTGYNEQFF. DNA for the CDR3: TGTGCCAGCACAGGGACAGGCTACAATGAGCAGTTCTTC.